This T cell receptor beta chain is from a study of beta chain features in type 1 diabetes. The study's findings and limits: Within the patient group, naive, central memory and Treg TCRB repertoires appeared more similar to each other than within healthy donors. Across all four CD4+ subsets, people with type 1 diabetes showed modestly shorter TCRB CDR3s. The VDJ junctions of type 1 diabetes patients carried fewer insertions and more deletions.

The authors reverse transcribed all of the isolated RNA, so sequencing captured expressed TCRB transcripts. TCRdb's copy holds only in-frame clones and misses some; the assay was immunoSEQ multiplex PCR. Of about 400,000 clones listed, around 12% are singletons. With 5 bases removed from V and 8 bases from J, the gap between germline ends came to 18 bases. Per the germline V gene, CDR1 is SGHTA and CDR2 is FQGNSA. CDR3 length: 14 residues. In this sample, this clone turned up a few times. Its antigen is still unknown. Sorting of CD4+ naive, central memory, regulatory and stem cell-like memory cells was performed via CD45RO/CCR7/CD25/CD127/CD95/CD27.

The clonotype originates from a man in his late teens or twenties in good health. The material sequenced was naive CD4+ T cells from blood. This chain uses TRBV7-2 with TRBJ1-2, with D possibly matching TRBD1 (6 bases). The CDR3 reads CASSARRGGEGYTF. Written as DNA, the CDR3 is TGTGCCAGCAGCGCCCGTCGAGGGGGAGAGGGCTACACCTTC. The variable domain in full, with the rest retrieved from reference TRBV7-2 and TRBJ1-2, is GAGVSQSPSNKVTEKGKDVELRCDPISGHTALYWYRQSLGQGLEFLIYFQGNSAPDKSGLPSDRFSAERTGGSVSTLTIQRTQQEDSAVYLCASSARRGGEGYTFGSGTRLTVV.